This T cell receptor beta chain came from a study of T-cell reconstitution after alpha-beta-depleted transplantation in children. Study findings and constraints: High day-60 TCRbeta diversity in some patients came from surviving recipient T cells and thymic progenitors. Two months or so post-transplant, alpha-beta T cells reportedly derived from several hundred expanded graft clones. T-cell counts and diversity at one year post-transplant came mainly from newly produced T cells.

Unique molecular identifiers were built into the TCRbeta library. TCRdb used MiXCR to reprocess the PCR reads, holding one entry per CDR3 protein. The sample holds about 980,000 distinct CDR3 sequences, around 30% seen once. Germline V gene data show CDR1 as SEHNR and CDR2 as FQNEAQ (reference sequence). The CDR3 consists of 16 residues. J lost 1 base, V lost 4 bases, and 8 bases had no gene match. This clonotype was counted only a few times. The antigen is unknown. Specimen: PBMCs, mostly from graft donor cells, collected 360 days after TCRalphabeta/CD19-depleted stem cell transplant. The V call is TRBV7-9, the J call TRBJ2-7, with 9 bases matching TRBD1. The TCR comes from a boy under two years old who had a stem cell transplant for SCID, so the T cells may come from the graft donor. The CDR3 coding sequence is TGTGCCAGCAGCTACGGACAGGGGATGATATCCTACGAGCAGTACTTC. It encodes CASSYGQGMISYEQYF.